This T cell receptor beta chain was sequenced during a study of T cells in Graves' hyperthyroidism and ophthalmopathy. Study overall: Peripheral blood sampling occurred at initial diagnosis, before any treatment. Study findings and constraints: Most clonotypes expanded in the thyroid (above 0.001) were also present in blood. Separation of ophthalmopathy from stable hyperthyroidism was achieved by a 13 V-J model.

This clonotype was seen many times. Antigen unknown. Regions amplified from RNA transcripts were the TCR beta CDR3 regions. A set of HTBI primers served as the primers for a first-round RT-PCR of the TCR CDR3. MiXCR was run by TCRdb on the multiplex PCR reads, yielding one entry per CDR3 protein. The sample has approximately 600,000 distinct CDR3 sequences; 14% are singletons. Trimming removed 1 base from V and 4 bases from J; junction bases left unmatched: 5. The CDR3 has 15 residues. Germline V gene lookup returns CDR1 SEHNR and CDR2 FQNEAQ (reference sequence). The chain uses TRBV7-9 and TRBJ2-3, with 7 bases fitting TRBD2. The TCR comes from a woman in her late teens or twenties with Graves' ophthalmopathy. Source material: blood. CDR3 DNA sequence: TGTGCCAGCAGCTTAGGGCGGGAGTTAGCAGATACGCAGTATTTT. Residues: CASSLGRELADTQYF.